The 26 T cell receptor beta chains listed next were all sequenced from one sample in a study of T cells after yellow fever vaccination. Using its own MiXCR run on the 5' RACE reads, TCRdb lists one record per CDR3 protein. The sample carries roughly 120,000 distinct CDR3 sequences, about 7.2% recorded once. The sample in question was CD4+ T cells sorted from PBMCs, obtained roughly seven weeks after the first yellow fever vaccination. The receptors stem from a man younger than 35 who received the YFV17D yellow fever vaccine.

This clonotype was seen repeatedly, ten times or more. V is TRBV20-1 and J is TRBJ1-2; no reliable D call. The V gene lost 0 bases and the J gene lost 6 bases, with 11 bases spanning the gap. Germline loops: CDR1 DFQATT, CDR2 SNEGSKA (reference sequence). This CDR3 region has 13 residues. The CDR3 loop reads CSARDGRAHGYTF. CDR3 bases: TGCAGTGCTAGAGATGGTAGGGCCCATGGCTACACCTTC.

There are many counts of this clonotype. This chain connects TRBV6-5 to TRBJ2-3; D unclear. The CDR3 spans 15 residues. Germline values: CDR1 MNHEY, CDR2 SVGAGI. Trimming left V 3 bases short and J 1 base short, with 11 bases between. The CDR3, as DNA: TGTGCCAGCAGTTATGGGTGGAGTCGCACAGATACGCAGTATTTT. Protein sequence: CASSYGWSRTDTQYF.

This clonotype was detected ten times or more. J is TRBJ2-6 and V is TRBV5-1; no definite D call. This CDR3 spans 15 amino acids. V was trimmed by 1 base and J by 1 base, leaving 6 bases between them. Germline CDR1 reads SGHRS; CDR2 reads YFSETQ. The CDR3 DNA follows: TGCGCCAGCAGCTTGACCGAATCTGGGGCCAACGTCCTGACTTTC. As protein: CASSLTESGANVLTF.

This clonotype was counted ten times or more. The rearrangement joins TRBV4-3 to TRBJ2-3, with 7 bases fitting TRBD1. This CDR3 has 14 amino acids. The J segment lost 0 bases and the V segment lost 5 bases, leaving 2 bases of the junction unmatched. In germline, CDR1 is LGHNA, CDR2 YSLEER. The CDR3 DNA sequence: TGCGCCAGCAGCACGACAGGGAGCACAGATACGCAGTATTTT. It yields the protein CASSTTGSTDTQYF.

This chain uses TRBV18 with TRBJ1-3, with no clear D. V lost 3 bases to trimming and J lost 0 bases, with 18 bases between them. CDR3 length: 18 residues. Germline V CDR1 and CDR2: KGHSH, LQKENI. DNA for the CDR3: TGTGCCAGCTCACCCAATCCGTCCAGGTCCCCCTCTGGAAACACCATATATTTT. It codes for CASSPNPSRSPSGNTIYF.

This clonotype was recorded many times. The V gene is TRBV6-1, the J gene TRBJ1-2; tentative D call: TRBD1 (5 bases). Germline-derived CDR1 and CDR2 are MNHNS and SASEGT. The V end was cut by 5 bases, the J end by 3 bases, with 10 bases between. The CDR3 covers 13 residues. In DNA form, the CDR3 reads TGTGCCAGCAGTCCCAGGGTGTACTATGGCTACACCTTC. As protein: CASSPRVYYGYTF.

The chain uses TRBV30 and TRBJ1-3; D gene uncertain. Trimming stripped 0 bases from V and 2 bases from J, with 14 bases between. The germline gives CDR1 GTSNPN, CDR2 SVGIG (reference sequence). This CDR3 spans 16 amino acids. The CDR3, as DNA: TGTGCCTGGAGTGTCGACTTTTTCCCTCCTGGAAACACCATATATTTT. This translates into CAWSVDFFPPGNTIYF.

There are many counts of this clonotype. The rearrangement uses TRBV27 and TRBJ2-5; D not certain. From germline, CDR1 is MNHEY and CDR2 SMNVEV (reference sequence). The V end lost 6 bases, the J end lost 3 bases, and 5 bases lay between the germline ends. This CDR3 contains 11 residues. This CDR3 reads CASRREETQYF. CDR3 nucleotides: TGTGCCAGCAGAAGGGAAGAGACCCAGTACTTC.

This chain links TRBV19 with TRBJ1-5, with D maybe TRBD1 (6 bases). V dropped 5 bases and J dropped 2 bases, with 13 bases sitting between them. Germline CDR1 LNHDA, CDR2 SQIVND (reference sequence). The CDR3 sequence is 15 residues long. CDR3 bases: TGTGCCAGTAGTCCCCAGGGGTCCCGCAATCAGCCCCAGCATTTT. It translates to CASSPQGSRNQPQHF.

The sample holds a few counts of this clonotype. This rearrangement joins TRBV7-2 to TRBJ2-7; the D gene is possibly TRBD2 (5 bases). Trimming cost V 2 bases and J 1 base, with 6 bases left between them. The germline V gene has CDR1 SGHTA and CDR2 FQGNSA. The length of the CDR3 is 13 residues. The CDR3 region has the DNA TGTGCCAGCAGCTTAAGCGGATCCTACGAGCAGTACTTC. Its protein product is CASSLSGSYEQYF.

This clonotype was counted at least ten times. V usage is TRBV3-1 and J usage is TRBJ2-3, with D uncertain. With 1 base removed from V and 4 bases from J, the gap between germline ends came to 9 bases. The CDR3 totals 14 residues. Germline-derived CDR1 and CDR2 are LGHDT and YNNKEL (reference sequence). CDR3 nucleotide sequence: TGTGCCAGCAGCCAAGGTATAGCAGCAGATACGCAGTATTTT. It codes for CASSQGIAADTQYF.

This clonotype was picked up many times. The chain employs TRBV7-2 and TRBJ1-6; D is possibly TRBD1 (6 bases). V was clipped by 4 bases and J by 8 bases, with 9 bases between them. The CDR3 spans 13 residues. Germline-derived CDR1 and CDR2 are SGHTA and FQGNSA. Here the CDR3 DNA reads TGTGCCAGCAGCTACAGGGATGATTCACCCCTCCACTTT. Translated, it gives CASSYRDDSPLHF.

The chain joins TRBV7-2 to TRBJ1-2; D remains ambiguous. In germline, CDR1 is SGHTA, CDR2 FQGNSA. This CDR3 has 12 amino acids. V was pared by 5 bases and J by 4 bases, with 8 bases between. The CDR3 region is CASSPDGYGYTF. The CDR3 region has the DNA TGTGCCAGCAGCCCGGACGGCTATGGCTACACCTTC. Combining the CDR3 with reference TRBV7-2 and TRBJ1-2 gives the whole variable domain GAGVSQSPSNKVTEKGKDVELRCDPISGHTALYWYRQSLGQGLEFLIYFQGNSAPDKSGLPSDRFSAERTGGSVSTLTIQRTQQEDSAVYLCASSPDGYGYTFGSGTRLTVV.

At least ten counts were recorded for this clonotype. The V and J genes are TRBV5-1 and TRBJ1-1, with 11 positions matching TRBD1. CDR1 is SGHRS and CDR2 is YFSETQ in the germline V gene. The CDR3 totals 16 residues. The ends lost 4 bases at V and 7 bases at J; junction bases unmatched: 12. The CDR3 nucleotides are TGCGCCAGCAGCCTGACCCCGGGACAGGGGGTGGGTGAAGCTTTCTTT. Residues: CASSLTPGQGVGEAFF.

This clonotype was counted many times. The chain employs TRBV4-3 and TRBJ1-4; the D gene is possibly TRBD1 (5 bases). Per germline, CDR1 LGHNA and CDR2 YSLEER. The V end was cut by 1 base, the J end by 7 bases, with 10 bases between. The CDR3 totals 14 residues. CDR3 DNA: TGCGCCAGCAGCCAAGGTCGGGGCGGTGAAAAACTGTTTTTT. Its protein product is CASSQGRGGEKLFF.

This clonotype was observed many times. The rearrangement links TRBV12-3 or TRBV12-4 to TRBJ2-7, with D perhaps being TRBD1 or TRBD2 (6 bases each). The CDR3 is made up of 15 amino acids. The ends were cut back, 5 bases at V and 5 bases at J, with 19 bases in the middle. CDR3 loop: CASSIRTTGTHEQYF. The CDR3 DNA sequence: TGTGCCAGCAGTATCAGGACTACAGGGACCCACGAGCAGTACTTC.

This clonotype was seen repeatedly, ten times or more. The chain combines TRBV7-3 with TRBJ2-1; TRBD2 is a possible D gene (5 bases). This CDR3 spans 14 amino acids. V was pared by 5 bases and J by 10 bases, with 18 bases between. Germline V gene lookup returns CDR1 SGHTA and CDR2 FQGTGA. The CDR3 DNA follows: TGTGCCAGCAGCCGGACTGGAGAGAAGAGGGAGCAGTTCTTC. Encoded protein: CASSRTGEKREQFF.

Of note for this clonotype: A clone one base away is much larger, so this may be a read error. This chain links TRBV29-1 with TRBJ2-5, with 7 positions matching TRBD2. The CDR3 loop spans 14 amino acids. Per germline, CDR1 SQVTM and CDR2 ANQGSEA. Here the CDR3 reads CSIDSPAGQETQYF. The CDR3 nucleotides read TGCAGCATTGATTCTCCAGCGGGGCAAGAGACCCAGTACTTC.

The gene calls are TRBV11-2 and TRBJ2-5; TRBD2 matches 9 bases. CDR1 and CDR2 (germline): SGHAT, FQNNGV. CDR3 length: 14 amino acids. V trimming: 3 bases; J trimming: 5 bases; junction bases outside the gene matches: 4. This chain's CDR3 is CASSLSLAGETQYF. CDR3 nucleotide sequence: TGTGCCAGCAGCTTGAGTCTAGCGGGGGAGACCCAGTACTTC. The full variable domain, its missing parts supplied by reference TRBV11-2 and TRBJ2-5, is EAGVAQSPRYKIIEKRQSVAFWCNPISGHATLYWYQQILGQGPKLLIQFQNNGVVDDSQLPKDRFSAERLKGVDSTLKIQPAKLEDSAVYLCASSLSLAGETQYFGPGTRLLVL.

This clonotype came up many times. V and J are TRBV18 and TRBJ1-3; D unclear. Per germline, CDR1 KGHSH and CDR2 LQKENI. V gave up 2 bases and J gave up 0 bases, with 11 bases separating them. There are 16 residues in the CDR3. This CDR3 reads CASSPRSLDSGNTIYF. CDR3 DNA sequence: TGTGCCAGCTCACCAAGATCACTTGACTCTGGAAACACCATATATTTT.

This chain joins TRBV11-3 and TRBJ2-7; TRBD2 matches at 11 bases. The CDR3 extends over 15 amino acids. Germline V lookup: CDR1 SGHNT, CDR2 YENEEA. The trim removed 3 bases at V and 7 bases at J, leaving 8 bases unmatched. The DNA of the CDR3 is TGTGCCAGCAGCTTTGGTAGCGGGGGGGCCGGGGAGCAGTACTTC. This translates into CASSFGSGGAGEQYF.

This clonotype appeared many times. V gene TRBV2 combines with J gene TRBJ1-1; D remains unclear. Trimming shortened V by 8 bases and J by 3 bases, and 13 bases separated the two germline ends. The CDR3 is made up of 13 amino acids. Germline CDR1 is SNHLY and CDR2 is FYNNEI. The CDR3 protein is CASDRGSYTEAFF. As DNA, the CDR3 is TGTGCCAGCGATCGGGGTAGTTACACTGAAGCTTTCTTT.

This clonotype was seen repeatedly, ten times or more. This chain links TRBV6-2 or TRBV6-3 with TRBJ2-5; a possible D gene is TRBD1 (5 bases). V lost 8 bases to trimming and J lost 9 bases, with 13 bases between them. Germline CDR1 MNHEY, CDR2 SVGEGT. The CDR3 is made up of 11 amino acids. CDR3 loop: CASAIEGAQYF. CDR3 in DNA: TGTGCCAGCGCGATTGAAGGGGCCCAGTACTTC.

This clonotype was counted at least ten times. This chain connects TRBV20-1 to TRBJ2-1; tentatively, D is TRBD1 (6 bases). This CDR3 contains 14 residues. In germline, CDR1 is DFQATT, CDR2 SNEGSKA (reference sequence). Trimming took off 6 bases at V and 5 bases at J, with 17 bases between the two ends. The CDR3 nucleotides are TGCAGTGCCGATGCGCGCAGGGGCAACAATGAGCAGTTCTTC. Translating it yields CSADARRGNNEQFF.

This clonotype has at least ten counts. The chain uses TRBV12-3 or TRBV12-4 and TRBJ1-6; TRBD1 might be the D (5 bases). Trimming stripped 6 bases from V and 11 bases from J, with 14 bases between. The CDR3 spans 13 residues. The CDR3 region is CASSLADITPLHF. The CDR3 nucleotides read TGTGCCAGCAGCCTCGCGGACATAACACCCCTCCACTTT.

This clonotype was seen ten or more times. The chain couples TRBV3-1 to TRBJ1-1; D not certain. Germline-derived CDR1 and CDR2 are LGHDT and YNNKEL (reference sequence). Trimming cost V 1 base and J 4 bases, with 13 bases left between them. This CDR3 comprises 15 residues. The CDR3 coding sequence is TGTGCCAGCAGCCAAGGGTCAGACGGGTTCACTGAAGCTTTCTTT. This translates into CASSQGSDGFTEAFF.